The table lists the clone carrying this T cell receptor beta chain with a few counts. The antigen remains unidentified. Each TCR cDNA molecule bore a unique molecular identifier. TCRdb reprocessed the 5' RACE reads via MiXCR and lists one record per CDR3 protein. In the table there are about 1,200 distinct CDR3 sequences, roughly 18% of which are singletons. Germline values: CDR1 DFQATT, CDR2 SNEGSKA (reference sequence). V was cut by 1 base and J by 1 base, with 7 bases left in between. CDR3 length equals 14 residues. The sample's time point: sample taken at primary tumor resection. This specimen comes from a study of spatial heterogeneity in lung cancer. Whole-study results and caveats: Counts of expanded alpha and beta TCRs within tumors tracked the tumor nonsynonymous mutation count.

The V call is TRBV20-1, the J call TRBJ2-2; D not certain. Sequencing used lung tumor tissue, obtained at surgery. The sequence was collected from a male donor with early-stage non-small cell lung cancer. The CDR3 nucleotides are TGCAGTGCTAGAGCTGAAGGGAACACCGGGGAGCTGTTTTTT. Translated, it gives CSARAEGNTGELFF.